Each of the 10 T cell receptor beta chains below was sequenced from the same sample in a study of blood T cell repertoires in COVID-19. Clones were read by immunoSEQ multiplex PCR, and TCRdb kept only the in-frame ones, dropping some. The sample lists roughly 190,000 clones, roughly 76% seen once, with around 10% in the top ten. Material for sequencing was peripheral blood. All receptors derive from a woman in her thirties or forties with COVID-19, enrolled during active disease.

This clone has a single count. CDR3 DNA: TGCGCCAGCAGCCATTACCCCACTAGCGGGAGCGGATACGAGCAGTACTTC. Its protein is CASSHYPTSGSGYEQYF. The chain carries TRBV4-1 and TRBJ2-7; 11 nucleotides line up with TRBD2. The CDR3 is 17 amino acids. J was trimmed by 4 bases and V by 3 bases; bases with no gene match: 11. Germline V lookup: CDR1 MGHRA, CDR2 YSYEKL.

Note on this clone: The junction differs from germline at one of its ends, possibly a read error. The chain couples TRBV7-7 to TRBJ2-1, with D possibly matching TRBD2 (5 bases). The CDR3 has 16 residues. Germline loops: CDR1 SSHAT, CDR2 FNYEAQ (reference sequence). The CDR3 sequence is CASSPEDASSYNEQFF. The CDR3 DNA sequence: TGTGCTAGCAGCCCGGAGGACGCTAGCTCCTACAATGAGCAGTTCTTC.

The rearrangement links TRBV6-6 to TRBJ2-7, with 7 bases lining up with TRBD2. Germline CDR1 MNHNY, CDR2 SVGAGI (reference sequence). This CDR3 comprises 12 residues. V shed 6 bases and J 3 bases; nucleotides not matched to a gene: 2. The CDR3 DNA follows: TGTGCCAGCAGCCGGGACTACTACGAGCAGTACTTC. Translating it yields CASSRDYYEQYF.

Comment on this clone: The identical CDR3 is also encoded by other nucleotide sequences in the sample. CDR3 in DNA: TGTGCCAGCCGCGGCGGGGTTGAAGCTTTCTTT. Translation gives CASRGGVEAFF. This chain uses TRBV3-1 (or the pseudogene TRBV3-2) with TRBJ1-1; D not resolved. V was shortened by 8 bases and J by 7 bases, with 11 bases between the two germline ends. This CDR3 is 11 amino acids long. The germline V gene has CDR1 LGHDT and CDR2 YNNKEL (reference sequence).

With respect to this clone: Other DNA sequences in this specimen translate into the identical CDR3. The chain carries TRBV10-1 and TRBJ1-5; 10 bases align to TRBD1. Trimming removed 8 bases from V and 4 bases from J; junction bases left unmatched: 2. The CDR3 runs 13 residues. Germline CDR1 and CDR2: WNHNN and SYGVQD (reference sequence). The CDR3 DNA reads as TGCGCCAGCTCGGACAGGGGGAATCAGCCCCAGCATTTT. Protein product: CASSDRGNQPQHF.

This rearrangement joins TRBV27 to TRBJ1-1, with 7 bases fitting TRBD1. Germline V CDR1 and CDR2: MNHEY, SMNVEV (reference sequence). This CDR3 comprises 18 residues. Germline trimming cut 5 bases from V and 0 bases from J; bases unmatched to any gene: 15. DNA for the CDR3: TGTGCCAGCAGTACCTCGACAGGGAAGAAGGCTATGAACACTGAAGCTTTCTTT. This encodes CASSTSTGKKAMNTEAFF.

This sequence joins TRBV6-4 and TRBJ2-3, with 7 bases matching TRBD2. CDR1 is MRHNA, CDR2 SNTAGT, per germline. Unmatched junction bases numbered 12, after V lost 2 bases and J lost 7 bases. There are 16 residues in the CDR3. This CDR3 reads CASSDRPAGSLNTQYF. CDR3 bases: TGTGCCAGCAGTGACAGGCCAGCGGGATCCCTGAATACGCAGTATTTT.

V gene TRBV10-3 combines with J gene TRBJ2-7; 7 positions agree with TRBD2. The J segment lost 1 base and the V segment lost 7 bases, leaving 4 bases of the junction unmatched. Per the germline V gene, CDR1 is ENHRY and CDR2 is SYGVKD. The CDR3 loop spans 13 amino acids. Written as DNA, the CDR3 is TGTGCCATCATGGCTAGCGGTTCCTACGAGCAGTACTTC. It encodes CAIMASGSYEQYF.

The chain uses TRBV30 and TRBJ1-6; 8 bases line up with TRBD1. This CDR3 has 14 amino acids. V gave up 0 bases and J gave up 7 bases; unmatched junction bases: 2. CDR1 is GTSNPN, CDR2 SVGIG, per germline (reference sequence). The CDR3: CAWSVSGGNSPLHF. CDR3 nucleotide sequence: TGTGCCTGGAGTGTTTCAGGGGGCAATTCACCCCTCCACTTT.

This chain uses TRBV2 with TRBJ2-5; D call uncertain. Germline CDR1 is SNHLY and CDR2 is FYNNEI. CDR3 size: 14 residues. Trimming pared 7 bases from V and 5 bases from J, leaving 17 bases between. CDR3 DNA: TGTGCCAGCATCGCCTCCATTAGTTGGGAGACCCAGTACTTC. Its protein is CASIASISWETQYF.